This T cell receptor delta chain was sequenced for a study of gamma-delta T cells after stem cell transplantation. TCRdb re-called the RT-PCR reads with CATT. The sample lists more than 15,000 delta-chain clones, approximately 8.5% occurring once. A few counts support this clone. The protein held in TCRdb is that of a much larger clone and does not match this DNA's translation at residue 11, likely because of a read error; the protein shown is translated from the DNA. The specimen sequenced was gamma-delta T cells. This TCR was sampled from a human donor. It is not recorded whose cells these are; they may come from a transplant donor.

The CDR3 nucleotides are TGTGCCTGTGACACCGGTATCCCCAGCTCCTTGGACACCCGACAGATGTTTTTC. Its protein is CACDTGIPSSLDTRQMFF. V is TRDV2 and J is TRDJ3; D is unclear. Per the germline V gene, CDR1 is GEAIGNYY and CDR2 is EKD. The CDR3 covers 18 residues.